Below, 18 T cell receptor beta chains from the same sample are listed, as sequenced in a study of regulatory T cells in long-lasting Graves disease. Arm-PCR of CDR3 regions with iRepertoire HTBI primers generated TCR beta libraries. TCRdb reprocessed the multiplex PCR reads via MiXCR and lists one record per CDR3 protein. Of about 350,000 distinct CDR3 sequences in the sample, around 16% were seen once. The time point was: newly diagnosed GD, antithyroid drugs for less than 3 months. Scientists built the TCR library using RNA that was extracted from PBMCs. This same sample was also part of a study on T cells in Graves' hyperthyroidism and ophthalmopathy.

Sequencing was performed on peripheral blood mononuclear cells (PBMCs), taken at new diagnosis, from a patient treated with antithyroid drugs. The receptors here all came from a woman aged 18-35 years with Graves disease.

J is TRBJ1-2 and V is TRBV29-1; 9 bases fit TRBD1. CDR1 SQVTM and CDR2 ANQGSEA come from the germline V gene. The J segment lost 0 bases and the V segment lost 3 bases, leaving 8 bases of the junction unmatched. The CDR3 totals 16 residues. The CDR3 sequence: CSVEITRDRANYGYTF. The DNA of the CDR3 is TGCAGCGTTGAGATCACCCGGGACAGGGCTAACTATGGCTACACCTTC.

In its sample, this clonotype was seen a few times. This chain connects TRBV9 to TRBJ1-1, with D possibly TRBD1 on 6 matching bases. CDR1 SGDLS and CDR2 YYNGEE come from the germline V gene. Trimming removed 0 bases from V and 7 bases from J, with 19 bases in between. CDR3 length: 16 amino acids. CDR3 amino acids: CASSVALGGGSGEAFF. CDR3 nucleotide sequence: TGTGCCAGCAGCGTAGCCCTAGGGGGGGGATCCGGTGAAGCTTTCTTT.

This clonotype has at least ten counts. The chain uses TRBV28 and TRBJ2-7, with unresolved D. The germline CDR1 and CDR2 sequences are MDHEN and SYDVKM. Trimming stripped 3 bases from V and 2 bases from J, with 5 bases between. This CDR3 comprises 12 residues. This CDR3 is CASSFPPYEQYF. The CDR3 nucleotides read TGTGCCAGCAGTTTTCCACCCTACGAGCAGTACTTC.

This clonotype was seen more than once but under ten times. This chain joins TRBV5-1 and TRBJ2-5; 8 bases map to TRBD1. The CDR3 consists of 14 residues. Germline V lookup: CDR1 SGHRS, CDR2 YFSETQ. V lost 1 base to trimming and J lost 3 bases; unmatched junction nucleotides: 2. The CDR3 DNA is TGCGCCAGCAGCTTGATGACAGGGGAAGAGACCCAGTACTTC. The encoded protein is CASSLMTGEETQYF.

The genes are TRBV6-1 and TRBJ2-6; D gene ambiguous. Per germline, CDR1 MNHNS and CDR2 SASEGT. The CDR3 sequence is 14 residues long. V was pared by 7 bases and J by 4 bases, with 11 bases between. The CDR3 nucleotides read TGTGCCAGCACCGCAGGTGCCGGGGCCAACGTCCTGACTTTC. As protein: CASTAGAGANVLTF.

This clonotype came up many times. This sequence joins TRBV5-6 and TRBJ1-2; TRBD1 aligns across 7 bases. V was pared by 1 base and J by 3 bases, with 3 bases of the junction left unmatched. Germline V gene lookup returns CDR1 SGHDT and CDR2 YYEEEE. The length of the CDR3 is 14 residues. The CDR3 sequence: CASSLRDRYYGYTF. For the CDR3, the DNA is TGTGCCAGCAGCTTGAGGGACAGATACTATGGCTACACCTTC.

This clonotype was seen a handful of times. The chain recombines TRBV19 with TRBJ1-1; 7 bases match TRBD1. V gave up 5 bases and J gave up 0 bases; unmatched junction bases: 6. From germline, CDR1 is LNHDA and CDR2 SQIVND (reference sequence). This CDR3 is 15 amino acids long. The CDR3 is CASSVRQGLNTEAFF. The CDR3 DNA reads as TGTGCCAGTAGTGTCCGACAGGGACTGAACACTGAAGCTTTCTTT. Drawing the rest from reference TRBV19 and TRBJ1-1, the complete variable domain is DGGITQSPKYLFRKEGQNVTLSCEQNLNHDAMYWYRQDPGQGLRLIYYSQIVNDFQKGDIAEGYSVSREKKESFPLTVTSAQKNPTAFYLCASSVRQGLNTEAFFGQGTRLTVV.

This clonotype was seen at least ten times. The gene calls are TRBV20-1 and TRBJ2-7; D is ambiguous. CDR1 and CDR2 (germline): DFQATT, SNEGSKA (reference sequence). Trimming shortened V by 3 bases and J by 3 bases, and 12 bases separated the two germline ends. The CDR3 totals 13 residues. The CDR3 spells CSASPVLGYEQYF. CDR3 sequence (DNA): TGCAGTGCTAGTCCGGTCCTAGGCTACGAGCAGTACTTC.

Note on this clonotype: This may be a read error: a much more frequent sequence differs by one nucleotide. V usage is TRBV6-2 or TRBV6-3 and J usage is TRBJ2-1; 8 nucleotides agree with TRBD1. With 5 bases clipped from V and 0 bases from J, the junction kept 0 bases outside the gene matches. CDR1 is MNHEY and CDR2 is SVGEGT in the germline V gene. The length of the CDR3 is 14 residues. In DNA form, the CDR3 reads TGTGCCAGCAGTGACAGGGGCTCCTACAATGAGCAGTTCTTC. This translates into CASSDRGSYNEQFF.

This chain connects TRBV9 to TRBJ2-2; TRBD1 aligns across 7 bases. Germline V gives CDR1 SGDLS, CDR2 YYNGEE. This CDR3 spans 15 amino acids. Trimming took 7 bases from V and 4 from J; bases not matched to a gene: 10. CDR3 sequence (DNA): TGTGCCAGCCGGTCGACAGGGCAGGGCACCGGGGAGCTGTTTTTT. Translating gives CASRSTGQGTGELFF.

The sample holds many counts of this clonotype. V is TRBV28 and J is TRBJ1-5; a possible D gene is TRBD1 (5 bases). The CDR3 extends over 14 amino acids. Germline V gene data show CDR1 as MDHEN and CDR2 as SYDVKM. V shed 6 bases and J shed 3 bases, with 12 bases lying between them. CDR3 DNA sequence: TGTGCCAGCAGGGACCGGGGACTCAATCAGCCCCAGCATTTT. It encodes CASRDRGLNQPQHF.

This clonotype was observed many times. The chain links TRBV5-1 to TRBJ1-1, with TRBD1 as a possible D gene (6 bases). Per the germline V gene, CDR1 is SGHRS and CDR2 is YFSETQ. Trimming cost V 1 base and J 4 bases, with 20 bases left between them. The CDR3 is made up of 17 amino acids. CDR3 bases: TGCGCCAGCAGCTTGAACCCAGTTGGGGGGCGGGGCACTGAAGCTTTCTTT. This translates into CASSLNPVGGRGTEAFF.

The sample holds many counts of this clonotype. The chain has TRBV20-1 and TRBJ1-2; TRBD1 agrees at 8 bases. CDR1 DFQATT and CDR2 SNEGSKA come from the germline V gene (reference sequence). After removal of 3 bases from V and 6 bases from J, the junction contained 18 bases not matched to a gene. This CDR3 region has 17 residues. For the CDR3, the DNA is TGCAGTGCTAGGACTGGACTCGGGGGCAGGGGGCCTGATGGCTACACCTTC. It codes for CSARTGLGGRGPDGYTF.

This clonotype was seen more than once but under ten times. The gene calls are TRBV6-2 or TRBV6-3 and TRBJ2-2; no clear D. The germline V gene encodes CDR1 MNHEY and CDR2 SVGEGT. CDR3 length equals 15 residues. The germline V and J ends were trimmed by 4 bases and 2 bases, with 11 bases remaining between them. DNA for the CDR3: TGTGCCAGCAGTTTTGGCAGAATAAACACCGGGGAGCTGTTTTTT. Protein product: CASSFGRINTGELFF.

This clonotype was counted at least ten times. The chain uses TRBV2 and TRBJ2-1; D is possibly TRBD1 or TRBD2 (5 bases each). V lost 9 bases and J lost 0, with 9 bases in between. This CDR3 region has 13 residues. The germline V gene encodes CDR1 SNHLY and CDR2 FYNNEI. CDR3 in amino acids: CARGPNSYNEQFF. In nucleotides, the CDR3 is TGTGCCAGGGGACCTAACTCCTACAATGAGCAGTTCTTC. Variable domain in full (rest from reference TRBV2 and TRBJ2-1): EPEVTQTPSHQVTQMGQEVILRCVPISNHLYFYWYRQILGQKVEFLVSFYNNEISEKSEIFDDQFSVERPDGSNFTLKIRSTKLEDSAMYFCARGPNSYNEQFFGPGTRLTVL.

There are many counts of this clonotype. The CDR3 nucleotides read TGTGCCAGCAGCTCCCCTAGTGGCGGGAGCAACTACAATGAGCAGTTCTTC. Its translation: CASSSPSGGSNYNEQFF. This sequence joins TRBV7-8 and TRBJ2-1; TRBD2 matches at 7 bases. The junction had 12 bases not matched to a gene; V was cut back by 4 bases and J by 3 bases. Germline CDR1 is SGHVS and CDR2 is FQNEAQ. The CDR3 spans 17 residues. The entire variable domain, with the rest obtained from reference TRBV7-8 and TRBJ2-1, is as follows: GAGVSQSPRYKVAKRGQDVALRCDPISGHVSLFWYQQALGQGPEFLTYFQNEAQLDKSGLPSDRFFAERPEGSVSTLKIQRTQQEDSAVYLCASSSPSGGSNYNEQFFGPGTRLTVL.

This clonotype was found many times. The CDR3 DNA follows: TGTGCCAGCAGCTCCATGGGGGACACTGAAGCTTTCTTT. Residues: CASSSMGDTEAFF. The chain joins TRBV6-1 to TRBJ1-1; a possible D gene is TRBD1 (5 bases). Per germline, CDR1 MNHNS and CDR2 SASEGT. The CDR3 length is 13 residues. Trimming took 6 bases from V and 3 from J, leaving 11 bases between them.

This clonotype has at least ten counts. The chain employs TRBV20-1 and TRBJ1-5; D is possibly TRBD1 (6 bases). Germline CDR1 reads DFQATT; CDR2 reads SNEGSKA (reference sequence). The CDR3 has 14 amino acids. Trimming cost V 3 bases and J 8 bases, with 17 bases left between them. CDR3 nucleotides: TGCAGTGCTAGGGAGGGGGGTGAGCTGAAGCCCCAGCATTTT. Protein: CSAREGGELKPQHF.